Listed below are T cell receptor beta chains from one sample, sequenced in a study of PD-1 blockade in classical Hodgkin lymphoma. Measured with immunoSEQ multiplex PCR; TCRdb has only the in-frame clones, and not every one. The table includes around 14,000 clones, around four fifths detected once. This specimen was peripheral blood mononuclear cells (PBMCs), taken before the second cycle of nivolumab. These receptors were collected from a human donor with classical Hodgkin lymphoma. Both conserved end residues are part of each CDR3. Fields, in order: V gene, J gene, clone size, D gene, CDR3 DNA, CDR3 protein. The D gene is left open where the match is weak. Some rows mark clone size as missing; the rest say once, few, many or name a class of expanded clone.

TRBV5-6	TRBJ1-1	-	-	TGTGCCAGCAGCTTGGCCTTAAGGGAAGCTTTCTTT	CASSLALREAFF
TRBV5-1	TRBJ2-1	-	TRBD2	TGCGCCAGCAGCTTGGGACTAGCGGATCTATACAATGAGCAGTTCTTC	CASSLGLADLYNEQFF
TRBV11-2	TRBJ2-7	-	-	TGTGCCAGCAGCCCCTTATTCTCGACAGATACCTACGAGCAGTACTTC	CASSPLFSTDTYEQYF
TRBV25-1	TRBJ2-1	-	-	TGTGCCAGCGTTGGGATAACCTCCAGAGATGAGCAGTTCTTC	CASVGITSRDEQFF
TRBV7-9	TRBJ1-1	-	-	TGTGCCAGCAGCTTGAGCACTGAAGCTTTCTTT	CASSLSTEAFF
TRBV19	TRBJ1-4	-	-	TGTGCCAGTAGTATCGAAAAAGGAGGTGAAAAACTGTTTTTT	CASSIEKGGEKLFF
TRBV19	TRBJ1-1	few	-	TGTGCCAGTAGTATAAACAGGGTGAGCACTGAAGCTTTCTTT	CASSINRVSTEAFF
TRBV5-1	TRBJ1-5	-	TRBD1	TGCGCCAGCAGCCTAATGGGACAGGGAGACCAGCCCCAGCATTTT	CASSLMGQGDQPQHF
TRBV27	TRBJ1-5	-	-	TGTGCCAGCCGGGCAGGGACCAATCAGCCCCAGCATTTT	CASRAGTNQPQHF
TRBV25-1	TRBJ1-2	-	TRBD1	TGTGCCAGCAGTGAACCCGGGACAGGTTTATATGGCTACACCTTC	CASSEPGTGLYGYTF
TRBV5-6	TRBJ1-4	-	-	TGTGCCAGCAGCTTGGCCGAACAGGGACTGAGAAAACTGTTTTTT	CASSLAEQGLRKLFF
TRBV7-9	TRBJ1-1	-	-	TGTGCCAGCAGCTTAGGGATCAGAGGGTACACTGAAGCTTTCTTT	CASSLGIRGYTEAFF
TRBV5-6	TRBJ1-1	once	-	TGTGCCAGCCGCACAGGGATGATGAACACTGAAGCTTTCTTT	CASRTGMMNTEAFF
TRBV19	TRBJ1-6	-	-	TGTGCCGTAGGCCGGACTTTATATTCACCCCTCCACTTT	CAVGRTLYSPLHF
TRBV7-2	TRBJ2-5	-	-	TGTGCCAGCAGCCGCGCGGCTGTACAAGAGACCCAGTACTTC	CASSRAAVQETQYF
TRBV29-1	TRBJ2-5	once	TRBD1	TGCAGCGTCGGACCGGGACAGGGGGTTGGAGAGACCCAGTACTTC	CSVGPGQGVGETQYF
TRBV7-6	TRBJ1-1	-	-	TGTGCCAGCAGCCATTATGTGGGGCCGAACACTGAAGCTTTCTTT	CASSHYVGPNTEAFF
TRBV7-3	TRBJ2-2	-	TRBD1	TGTGCCAGCAGCCCCGGGACAGGAGGTGCCGGGGAGCTGTTTTTT	CASSPGTGGAGELFF
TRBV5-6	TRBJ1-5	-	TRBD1	TGTGCCAGCAGCCTCGACAGGGTGGGTCAGCCCCAGCATTTT	CASSLDRVGQPQHF
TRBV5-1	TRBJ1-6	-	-	TGCGCCAGCAGCTCCAATCCCAATAATTCACCCCTCCACTTT	CASSSNPNNSPLHF
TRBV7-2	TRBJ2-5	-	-	TGTGCCAGCAGCTTCTACCAAGAGACCCAGTACTTC	CASSFYQETQYF
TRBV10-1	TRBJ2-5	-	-	TGCGCCAGCAGTGAGTCGAGGACAGCGAAAGAGACCCAGTACTTC	CASSESRTAKETQYF
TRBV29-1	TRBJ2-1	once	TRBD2	TGCAGCGCTCTAGGACTAGCGGGGGCGAGCTCCTACAATGAGCAGTTCTTC	CSALGLAGASSYNEQFF
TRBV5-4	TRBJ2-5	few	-	TGTGCCAGCAGCTCAAAAGTAGCGGATCAGACCCAGTACTTC	CASSSKVADQTQYF
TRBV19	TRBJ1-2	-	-	TGTGCCAGTAGTATCACTCTAACAGCCCCTAACTATGGCTACACCTTC	CASSITLTAPNYGYTF
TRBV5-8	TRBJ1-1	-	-	TGTGCCAGCAGCTTGGACTGGGGCACTGAAGCTTTCTTT	CASSLDWGTEAFF
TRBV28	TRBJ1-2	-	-	TGTGCCAGCAAGGACAGCAACTATGGCTACACCTTC	CASKDSNYGYTF
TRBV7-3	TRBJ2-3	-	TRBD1	TGTGCCAGCAGCTTATGGGGACAGGGCACAGATACGCAGTATTTT	CASSLWGQGTDTQYF
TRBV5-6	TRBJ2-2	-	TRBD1	TGTGCCAGCACTAAAGGACTGACAGGGACGGAGCTGTTTTTT	CASTKGLTGTELFF
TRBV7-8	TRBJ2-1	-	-	TGTGCCAGCAGCCTGGGGGAGTACAATGAGCAGTTCTTC	CASSLGEYNEQFF
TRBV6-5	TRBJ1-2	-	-	TGTGCCAGCAGTTACTCGGGACCTAACTATGGCTACACCTTC	CASSYSGPNYGYTF
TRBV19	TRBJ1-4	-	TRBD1	TGTGCCAGTAGTACGACAGGGGTTAGAGGTGAAAAACTGTTTTTT	CASSTTGVRGEKLFF
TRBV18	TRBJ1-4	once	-	TGTGCCAGCTCACCCCAGGGGAGAGATGAAAAACTGTTTTTT	CASSPQGRDEKLFF
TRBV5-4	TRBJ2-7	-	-	TGTGCCAGCAGCTCCAACTACGAGCAGTACTTC	CASSSNYEQYF
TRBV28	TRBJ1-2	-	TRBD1	TGTGCCAGCAGTTTAACCCAGGGGGGGTTGTTGGGCTACACCTTC	CASSLTQGGLLGYTF
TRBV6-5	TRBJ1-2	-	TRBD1	TGTGCCAGCAGTTACTCACAGGGGGCGTATGGCTACACCTTC	CASSYSQGAYGYTF
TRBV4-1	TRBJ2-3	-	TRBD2	TGCGCCAGCAGCCAGGAAGGACTAGCGGGGGGAACGCAGTATTTT	CASSQEGLAGGTQYF
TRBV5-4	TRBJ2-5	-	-	TGTGCCAGCAGCTTCAAAGGAATAGGTGTGGAGACCCAGTACTTC	CASSFKGIGVETQYF
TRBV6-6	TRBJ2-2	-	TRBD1	TGTGCCAGCAGTCCCATCGACAGGGCGGTCACCGGGGAGCTGTTTTTT	CASSPIDRAVTGELFF
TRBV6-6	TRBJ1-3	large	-	TGTGCCAGTTCCAGGGTGAGGGTTTTAGGAAACACCATATATTTT	CASSRVRVLGNTIYF
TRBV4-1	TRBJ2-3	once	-	TGCGCCAGCAGCCAAGATCCCATTCGATCTACGCAGTATTTT	CASSQDPIRSTQYF
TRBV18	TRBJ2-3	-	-	TGTGCCAGCTCAAGGGACATCACAGATACGCAGTATTTT	CASSRDITDTQYF
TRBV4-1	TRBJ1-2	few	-	TGCGCCAGCAGCCTCCCGGACACGAACTATGGCTACACCTTC	CASSLPDTNYGYTF
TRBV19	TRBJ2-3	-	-	TGTGCCAGTAGTATCCTCCTAATCGCGGGGATCACAGATACGCAGTATTTT	CASSILLIAGITDTQYF
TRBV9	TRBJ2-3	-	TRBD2	TGTGCCAGCAGCGTAGATGTGAGCGGGGGAGGGGATACGCAGTATTTT	CASSVDVSGGGDTQYF
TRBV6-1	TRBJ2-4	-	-	TGTGCCAGCAGTGAATCTAAGTTGGCCAAAAACATTCAGTACTTC	CASSESKLAKNIQYF
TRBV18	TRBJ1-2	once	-	TGTGCCAGCTCAACCTCAGAGGGGTCCTATGGCTACACCTTC	CASSTSEGSYGYTF
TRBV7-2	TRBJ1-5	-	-	TGTGCCAGCAGCTTACACGCGGACCAGCCCCAGCATTTT	CASSLHADQPQHF
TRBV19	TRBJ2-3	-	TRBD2	TGTGCCAGTAGTATAGATCTCGGGGGGACTAGCACAGATACGCAGTATTTT	CASSIDLGGTSTDTQYF
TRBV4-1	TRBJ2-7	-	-	TGCGCCAGCAGCCATCCCGGGGAGGACGAGCAGTACTTC	CASSHPGEDEQYF
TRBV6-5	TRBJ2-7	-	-	TGTGCCAGCAGTTACGGTGGGGGGCGCGAGTACGAGCAGTACTTC	CASSYGGGREYEQYF
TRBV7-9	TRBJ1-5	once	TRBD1	TGTGCCAGCAGCTCGGACAGGGTCCGACAGCCCCAGCATTTT	CASSSDRVRQPQHF
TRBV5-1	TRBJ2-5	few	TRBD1	TGCGCCAGCAGCTCGGGACAGAGAGAAGAGACCCAGTACTTC	CASSSGQREETQYF
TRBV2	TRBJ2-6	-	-	TGTGCCAGCGGGCGGGACGTTATAGCTGGGGCCAACGTCCTGACTTTC	CASGRDVIAGANVLTF